The 28 T cell receptor beta chains below come from one sample, sequenced in a study of T cell changes during pregnancy in multiple sclerosis. Profiled with immunoSEQ multiplex PCR; TCRdb holds only in-frame clones, not every one. The sample yields more than 25,000 clones, roughly 89% seen once. The material sequenced was CD8+ T cells from peripheral blood mononuclear cells, taken in the second trimester of pregnancy. Every receptor here comes from a female donor in good health, enrolled as a control in a pregnancy study.

V gene TRBV6-7 combines with J gene TRBJ2-2; 9 bases align to TRBD1. Being an ORF, TRBV6-7 has a function that is uncertain. V shed 5 bases and J 5 bases; nucleotides not matched to a gene: 9. CDR3 length: 16 amino acids. The CDR3 region is CASSHQYRGQTGELFF. CDR3 coding DNA: TGTGCCAGCAGTCACCAGTACAGGGGGCAGACCGGGGAGCTGTTTTTT.

V usage is TRBV4-1 and J usage is TRBJ2-3, with D uncertain. Deletions cut 1 base from V and 6 bases from J, with 5 bases between. This CDR3 comprises 12 residues. The germline V gene encodes CDR1 MGHRA and CDR2 YSYEKL. The CDR3 nucleotides read TGCGCCAGCAGCCAAGGGCGGGATACGCAGTATTTT. Protein product: CASSQGRDTQYF.

The chain links TRBV7-9 to TRBJ1-2; 7 bases agree with TRBD1. V shed 5 bases, J shed 13 bases, and the junction held 19 bases outside the gene matches. The V gene's germline CDR1 is SEHNR and CDR2 FQNEAQ (reference sequence). This CDR3 region has 15 residues. The CDR3 sequence is CASSNRNINRGWSTF. The CDR3 DNA reads as TGTGCCAGCAGCAACCGAAACATTAACAGGGGTTGGTCCACCTTC.

This rearrangement joins TRBV7-9 to TRBJ2-5; 14 positions agree with TRBD2. This CDR3 spans 16 amino acids. The V and J ends lost 5 bases and 4 bases, in that order; junction bases with no gene match: 6. The V gene's germline CDR1 is SEHNR and CDR2 FQNEAQ (reference sequence). The CDR3 sequence is CASSPTSGGAIETQYF. The CDR3 coding sequence is TGTGCCAGCAGCCCGACTAGCGGGGGGGCTATAGAGACCCAGTACTTC.

This clone appeared once. This chain uses TRBV19 with TRBJ2-3; D gene uncertain. The V gene lost 4 bases and the J gene lost 0 bases, with 11 bases spanning the gap. Germline V gene data show CDR1 as LNHDA and CDR2 as SQIVND (reference sequence). The CDR3 has 15 amino acids. Here the CDR3 DNA reads TGTGCCAGTAGTACGTACCAGGCAAGCACAGATACGCAGTATTTT. Translation gives CASSTYQASTDTQYF.

The chain is built from TRBV7-9 and TRBJ1-2; the match to TRBD1 covers 7 bases. CDR1 is SEHNR and CDR2 is FQNEAQ in the germline V gene (reference sequence). V lost 0 bases to trimming and J lost 0 bases; unmatched junction nucleotides: 4. The CDR3 length is 16 residues. The CDR3 DNA is TGTGCCAGCAGCTTAGCGGGGGACAGCACTAACTATGGCTACACCTTC. It specifies CASSLAGDSTNYGYTF.

The gene calls are TRBV2 and TRBJ2-6; tentatively, D is TRBD2 (5 bases). Deletions cut 8 bases from V and 0 bases from J, with 20 bases between. Germline CDR1 is SNHLY and CDR2 is FYNNEI. CDR3 length equals 18 residues. CDR3 DNA: TGTGCCAGCCGGAGAACACACGTCAGCGGCTCTGGGGCCAACGTCCTGACTTTC. This encodes CASRRTHVSGSGANVLTF.

This clone came up a few times. V usage is TRBV27 and J usage is TRBJ2-7; D is perhaps TRBD1 (6 bases). Germline V lookup: CDR1 MNHEY, CDR2 SMNVEV (reference sequence). V lost 7 bases and J lost 2, with 15 bases in between. The CDR3 extends over 14 amino acids. The CDR3 DNA follows: TGTGCCAGCACCAACAGGGCAACTCCCTACGAGCAGTACTTC. Protein product: CASTNRATPYEQYF.

J is TRBJ2-1 and V is TRBV9, with 12 bases identical to TRBD2. With V trimmed by 0 bases and J by 0 bases, 7 bases remained unmatched. Per the germline V gene, CDR1 is SGDLS and CDR2 is YYNGEE. CDR3 size: 19 residues. CDR3 sequence reads: CASSVAGTSGRSSYNEQFF. CDR3 coding DNA: TGTGCCAGCAGCGTAGCGGGGACTAGCGGGCGTAGCTCCTACAATGAGCAGTTCTTC.

The CDR3 spells CASSLFPTDGRRAVNYGYTF. For the CDR3, the DNA is TGTGCCAGCAGCTTATTCCCCACGGACGGACGGAGAGCGGTTAACTATGGCTACACCTTC. The chain uses TRBV7-8 and TRBJ1-2; D is ambiguous. The length of the CDR3 is 20 residues. V gave up 2 bases and J gave up 1 base, with 26 bases separating them. Germline CDR1 reads SGHVS; CDR2 reads FQNEAQ.

This clone has only one observation. The gene calls are TRBV27 and TRBJ2-4; a possible D gene is TRBD1 (5 bases). This CDR3 is built from 11 residues. From germline, CDR1 is MNHEY and CDR2 SMNVEV (reference sequence). Trimming took off 7 bases at V and 8 bases at J, with 9 bases between the two ends. Here the CDR3 reads CASMQGHIQYF. The CDR3 nucleotides read TGTGCCAGCATGCAGGGCCACATTCAGTACTTC.

CDR3 nucleotides: TGTGCCAGTACTAATGACAGGGAAAATGAAAAACTGTTTTTT. Its translation: CASTNDRENEKLFF. V gene TRBV19 combines with J gene TRBJ1-4; 7 nucleotides align to TRBD1. The germline CDR1 and CDR2 sequences are LNHDA and SQIVND (reference sequence). This CDR3 region has 14 residues. The ends lost 7 bases at V and 5 bases at J; junction bases unmatched: 7.

The chain recombines TRBV12-1 with TRBJ1-1; the DNA was not used to check the table's D call, TRBD1. TRBV12-1 is shown as a pseudogene. The length of the CDR3 is 15 residues. The CDR3 region is CASSFTGHKNTEAFF. The DNA for the CDR3 is TGTGCCAGCAGCTTCACGGGACACAAGAACACTGAAGCTTTCTTT.

The CDR3 bases are TGTGCCAGCAGCTTCACACCACAGGGGATGGGGTCCTATGGCTACACCTTC. As protein: CASSFTPQGMGSYGYTF. The chain carries TRBV13 and TRBJ1-2; the match to TRBD1 covers 7 bases. CDR1 PRHDT and CDR2 FYEKMQ come from the germline V gene (reference sequence). V dropped 3 bases and J dropped 4; count of bases not matched to a gene: 14. The CDR3 covers 17 residues. Variable domain in full (rest from reference TRBV13 and TRBJ1-2): AAGVIQSPRHLIKEKRETATLKCYPIPRHDTVYWYQQGPGQDPQFLISFYEKMQSDKGSIPDRFSAQQFSDYHSELNMSSLELGDSALYFCASSFTPQGMGSYGYTFGSGTRLTVV.

A single count supports this clone. CDR3 sequence: CASSLGAQGSATDTQYF. The CDR3 bases are TGTGCCAGCAGCTTGGGGGCTCAGGGGTCCGCAACAGATACGCAGTATTTT. The chain carries TRBV5-6 and TRBJ2-3, with D possibly matching TRBD1 (6 bases). With 0 bases removed from V and 3 bases from J, the gap between germline ends came to 17 bases. This CDR3 is built from 17 residues. The germline V gene has CDR1 SGHDT and CDR2 YYEEEE.

The chain joins TRBV5-4 to TRBJ2-4, with 7 bases matching TRBD1. V lost 0 bases and J lost 0; bases outside the gene matches: 12. Germline lookup yields CDR1 SGHNT and CDR2 YYREEE (reference sequence). The CDR3 has 19 amino acids. This CDR3 reads CASSLAFGDSQLAKNIQYF. The CDR3 bases are TGTGCCAGCAGCTTGGCCTTTGGGGACAGTCAACTAGCCAAAAACATTCAGTACTTC.

This clone was seen more than once but under ten times. The chain employs TRBV7-9 and TRBJ2-7; D is perhaps TRBD1 (5 bases). There are 14 residues in the CDR3. Germline V lookup: CDR1 SEHNR, CDR2 FQNEAQ (reference sequence). Trimming shortened V by 5 bases and J by 3 bases, and 14 bases separated the two germline ends. CDR3 residues: CASSPEGAVYEQYF. In nucleotides, the CDR3 is TGTGCCAGCAGCCCAGAAGGGGCAGTCTACGAGCAGTACTTC.

The chain combines TRBV15 with TRBJ1-2; 9 positions agree with TRBD1. Germline V gene data show CDR1 as LNHNV and CDR2 as YYDKDF (reference sequence). Losses at the gene ends were 2 bases for V and 3 bases for J; bases not matched to a gene: 13. This CDR3 comprises 18 residues. The CDR3 nucleotides are TGTGCCACCAGCAGACGCCGGGACAGGGTTAGATATGACTATGGCTACACCTTC. This gives the protein CATSRRRDRVRYDYGYTF.

The chain recombines TRBV7-9 with TRBJ2-7, with D tentatively TRBD1 (5 bases). V lost 5 bases and J 7 bases, leaving 9 bases between the germline ends. The CDR3 consists of 11 residues. Germline V lookup: CDR1 SEHNR, CDR2 FQNEAQ (reference sequence). As DNA, the CDR3 is TGTGCCAGCAGCAATCGGACAGAGCAGTACTTC. Its protein is CASSNRTEQYF.

This chain uses TRBV7-8 with TRBJ2-7; a possible D gene is TRBD2 (6 bases). This CDR3 has 11 amino acids. Between the trimmed V and J ends, which lost 3 bases and 12 bases, there was a span of 12 bases. The germline V gene has CDR1 SGHVS and CDR2 FQNEAQ. CDR3 DNA sequence: TGTGCCAGCAGCTTGAACCGGGGGAGGTACTTC. It codes for CASSLNRGRYF.

The V and J genes are TRBV30 and TRBJ1-2; tentatively, D is TRBD1 (5 bases). The CDR3 loop spans 13 amino acids. Germline lookup yields CDR1 GTSNPN and CDR2 SVGIG (reference sequence). V was shortened by 1 base and J by 11 bases, with 17 bases between the two germline ends. CDR3 DNA sequence: TGTGCCTGGAGTGAGATCCAGGGAAGGGCGTACACCTTC. Residues: CAWSEIQGRAYTF. Together with reference TRBV30 and TRBJ1-2, the CDR3 gives the full variable domain: SQTIHQWPATLVQPVGSPLSLECTVEGTSNPNLYWYRQAAGRGLQLLFYSVGIGQISSEVPQNLSASRPQDRQFILSSKKLLLSDSGFYLCAWSEIQGRAYTFGSGTRLTVV.

The rearrangement links TRBV15 to TRBJ2-2; D possibly corresponds to TRBD1 (5 bases). The CDR3 sequence is 16 residues long. V was shortened by 0 bases and J by 1 base, with 9 bases between the two germline ends. Germline assignment: CDR1 LNHNV and CDR2 YYDKDF (reference sequence). CDR3 sequence (DNA): TGTGCCACCAGCAGAGAGCGGACACAGAACACCGGGGAGCTGTTTTTT. It translates to CATSRERTQNTGELFF.

The chain has TRBV4-3 and TRBJ1-2; 11 positions match TRBD1. Germline CDR1 and CDR2: LGHNA and YSLEER. With 0 bases clipped from V and 3 bases from J, the junction kept 3 bases outside the gene matches. The CDR3 is 16 amino acids. The CDR3 here is CASSQDRTGGDYGYTF. DNA for the CDR3: TGCGCCAGCAGCCAAGATAGGACAGGGGGCGACTATGGCTACACCTTC.

This sequence joins TRBV29-1 and TRBJ1-3, with TRBD1 matching 8 bases. Germline loops: CDR1 SQVTM, CDR2 ANQGSEA. The CDR3 covers 17 residues. The J segment lost 4 bases and the V segment lost 2 bases, leaving 13 bases of the junction unmatched. The CDR3 here is CSVEKEMQGAEGNTIYF. The CDR3 nucleotides are TGCAGCGTTGAAAAAGAGATGCAGGGGGCGGAAGGAAACACCATATATTTT.

This rearrangement joins TRBV4-1 to TRBJ1-1; D gene uncertain. Germline lookup yields CDR1 MGHRA and CDR2 YSYEKL. CDR3 length equals 14 residues. Trimming took off 1 base at V and 0 bases at J, with 6 bases between the two ends. CDR3 in DNA: TGCGCCAGCAGCCAAGTTCACATGAACACTGAAGCTTTCTTT. Its translation: CASSQVHMNTEAFF.

This clone was recorded only once. CDR3 sequence: CASSSKDRVHEKLFF. CDR3 nucleotide sequence: TGTGCCAGCAGCTCTAAGGACAGGGTTCATGAAAAACTGTTTTTT. This chain uses TRBV27 with TRBJ1-4; TRBD1 matches at 8 bases. Germline trimming cut 6 bases from V and 6 bases from J; bases unmatched to any gene: 9. Germline lookup yields CDR1 MNHEY and CDR2 SMNVEV (reference sequence). CDR3 length equals 15 residues.

This clone was recorded once. The J gene is TRBJ1-1, the V gene TRBV2, with D unresolved. Germline lookup yields CDR1 SNHLY and CDR2 FYNNEI. Between the trimmed V and J ends, which lost 5 bases and 1 base, there was a span of 2 bases. This CDR3 contains 11 residues. The DNA for the CDR3 is TGTGCCAGCAGTCAGAACACTGAAGCTTTCTTT. This translates into CASSQNTEAFF.

This chain uses TRBV5-6 with TRBJ2-3, with a possible D match to TRBD2 (6 bases). Germline V gives CDR1 SGHDT, CDR2 YYEEEE. Trimming shortened V by 4 bases and J by 11 bases, and 14 bases separated the two germline ends. This CDR3 contains 12 residues. The CDR3 bases are TGTGCCAGCAGCGACGGGACTCTTCGGCAGTATTTT. It encodes CASSDGTLRQYF.